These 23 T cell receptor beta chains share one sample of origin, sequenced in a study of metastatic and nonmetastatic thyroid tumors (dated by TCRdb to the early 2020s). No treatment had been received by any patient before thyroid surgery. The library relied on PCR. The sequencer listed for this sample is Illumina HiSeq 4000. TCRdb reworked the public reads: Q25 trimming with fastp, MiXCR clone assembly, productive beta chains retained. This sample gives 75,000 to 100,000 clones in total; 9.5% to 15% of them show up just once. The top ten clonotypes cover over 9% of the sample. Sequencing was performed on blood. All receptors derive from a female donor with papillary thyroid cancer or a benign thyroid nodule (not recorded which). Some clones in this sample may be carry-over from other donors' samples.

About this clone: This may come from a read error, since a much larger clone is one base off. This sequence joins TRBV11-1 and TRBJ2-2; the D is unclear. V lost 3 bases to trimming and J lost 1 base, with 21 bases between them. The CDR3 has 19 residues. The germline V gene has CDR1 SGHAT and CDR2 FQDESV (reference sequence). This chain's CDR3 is CASSFTNDIWRMNTGELFF. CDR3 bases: TGTGCCAGCAGCTTTACCAACGATATATGGCGGATGAACACCGGGGAGCTGTTTTTT.

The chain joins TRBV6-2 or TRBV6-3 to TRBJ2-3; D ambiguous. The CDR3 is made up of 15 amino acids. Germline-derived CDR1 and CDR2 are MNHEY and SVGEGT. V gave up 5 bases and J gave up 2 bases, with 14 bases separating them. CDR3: CASSKRSYNTDTQYF. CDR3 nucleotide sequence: TGTGCCAGCAGTAAAAGGAGTTATAACACAGATACGCAGTATTTT.

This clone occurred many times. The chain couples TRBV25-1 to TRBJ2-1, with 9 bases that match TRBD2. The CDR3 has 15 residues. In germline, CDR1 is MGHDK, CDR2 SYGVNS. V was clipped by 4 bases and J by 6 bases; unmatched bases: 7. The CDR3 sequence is CASSGGGRASNEQFF. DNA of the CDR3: TGTGCCAGCAGTGGTGGCGGGAGGGCCAGCAATGAGCAGTTCTTC. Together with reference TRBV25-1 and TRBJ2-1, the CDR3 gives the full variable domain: EADIYQTPRYLVIGTGKKITLECSQTMGHDKMYWYQQDPGMELHLIHYSYGVNSTEKGDLSSESTVSRIRTEHFPLTLESARPSHTSQYLCASSGGGRASNEQFFGPGTRLTVL.

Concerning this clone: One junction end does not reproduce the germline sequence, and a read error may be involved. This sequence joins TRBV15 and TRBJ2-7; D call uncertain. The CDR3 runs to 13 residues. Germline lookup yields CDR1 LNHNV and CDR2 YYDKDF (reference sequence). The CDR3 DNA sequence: TGTGCCACCAGCCGAGATGACTCCAACGAGCAGTACTTC. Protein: CATSRDDSNEQYF.

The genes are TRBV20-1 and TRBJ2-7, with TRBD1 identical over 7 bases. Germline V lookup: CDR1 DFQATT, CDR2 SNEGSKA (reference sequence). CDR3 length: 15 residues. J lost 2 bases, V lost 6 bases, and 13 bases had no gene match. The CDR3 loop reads CSAARGQDGPYEQYF. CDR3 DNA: TGCAGTGCCGCTCGAGGACAGGACGGTCCCTACGAGCAGTACTTC.

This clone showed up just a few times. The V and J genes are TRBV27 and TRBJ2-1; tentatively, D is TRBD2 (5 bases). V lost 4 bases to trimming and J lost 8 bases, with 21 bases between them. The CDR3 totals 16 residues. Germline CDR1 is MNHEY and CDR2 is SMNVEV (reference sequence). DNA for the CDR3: TGTGCCAGCAGTTCTCCGTGGGATTCGGAGGTCGATGAGCAGTTCTTC. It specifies CASSSPWDSEVDEQFF.

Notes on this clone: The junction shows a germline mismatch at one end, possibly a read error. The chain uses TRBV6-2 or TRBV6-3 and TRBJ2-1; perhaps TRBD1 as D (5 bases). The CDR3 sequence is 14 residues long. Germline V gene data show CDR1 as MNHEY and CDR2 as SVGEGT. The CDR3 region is CASRPLIGARERFF. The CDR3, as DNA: TGTGCCAGCAGACCCCTTATAGGGGCACGTGAGCGGTTCTTC.

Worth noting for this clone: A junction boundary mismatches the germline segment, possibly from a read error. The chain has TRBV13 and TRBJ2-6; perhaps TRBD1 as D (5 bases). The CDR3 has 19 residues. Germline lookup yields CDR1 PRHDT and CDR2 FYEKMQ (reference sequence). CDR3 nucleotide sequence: TGTGCCAGCAGCCTTGATCGACATCGACTTCAAACTGGGGCCAACGTCCTTACTTTC. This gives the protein CASSLDRHRLQTGANVLTF.

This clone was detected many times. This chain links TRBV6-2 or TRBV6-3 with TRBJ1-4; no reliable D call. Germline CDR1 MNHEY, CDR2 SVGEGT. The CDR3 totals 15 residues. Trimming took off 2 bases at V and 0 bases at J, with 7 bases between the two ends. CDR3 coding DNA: TGTGCCAGCAGTTACGGTTACTCAACTAATGAAAAACTGTTTTTT. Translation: CASSYGYSTNEKLFF.

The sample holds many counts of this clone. CDR3 protein: CASGESAGGRNEQFF. In DNA, the CDR3 is TGTGCCAGTGGAGAATCAGCGGGAGGGCGAAATGAGCAGTTCTTC. This chain uses TRBV9 with TRBJ2-1; 10 bases are a match to TRBD2. J was trimmed by 7 bases and V by 8 bases; bases with no gene match: 12. There are 15 residues in the CDR3. Per germline, CDR1 SGDLS and CDR2 YYNGEE. Using reference TRBV9 and TRBJ2-1 for the parts outside the CDR3, the full variable domain is DSGVTQTPKHLITATGQRVTLRCSPRSGDLSVYWYQQSLDQGLQFLIQYYNGEERAKGNILERFSAQQFPDLHSELNLSSLELGDSALYFCASGESAGGRNEQFFGPGTRLTVL.

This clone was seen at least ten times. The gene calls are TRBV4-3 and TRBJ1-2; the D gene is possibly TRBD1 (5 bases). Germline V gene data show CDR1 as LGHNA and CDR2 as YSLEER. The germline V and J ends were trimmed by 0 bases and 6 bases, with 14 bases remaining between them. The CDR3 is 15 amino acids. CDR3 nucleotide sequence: TGCGCCAGCAGCCAAGACCTTTACGGAGGGGATGGCTACACCTTC. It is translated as CASSQDLYGGDGYTF.

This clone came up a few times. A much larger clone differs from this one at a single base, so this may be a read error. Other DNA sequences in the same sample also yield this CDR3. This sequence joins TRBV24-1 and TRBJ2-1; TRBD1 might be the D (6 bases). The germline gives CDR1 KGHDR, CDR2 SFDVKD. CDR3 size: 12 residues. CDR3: CATGGQYNEQFF. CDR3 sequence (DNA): TGTGCCACCGGGGGCCAGTACAATGAGCAGTTCTTT.

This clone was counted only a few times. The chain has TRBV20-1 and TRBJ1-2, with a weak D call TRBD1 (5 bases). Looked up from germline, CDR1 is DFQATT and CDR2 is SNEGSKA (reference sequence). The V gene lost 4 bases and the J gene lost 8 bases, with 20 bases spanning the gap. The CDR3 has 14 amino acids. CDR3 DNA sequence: TGCAGTGCTACCAAAGACAGTACCCCGGGGGGCTACACCTTC. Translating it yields CSATKDSTPGGYTF.

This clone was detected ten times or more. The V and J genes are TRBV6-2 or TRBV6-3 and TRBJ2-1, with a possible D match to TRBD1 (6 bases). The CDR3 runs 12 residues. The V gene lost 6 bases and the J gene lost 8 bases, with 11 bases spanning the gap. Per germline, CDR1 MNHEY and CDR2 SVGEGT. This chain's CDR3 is CASRDSTHEQFF. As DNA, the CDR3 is TGTGCCAGCAGGGACAGCACACATGAGCAGTTCTTC.

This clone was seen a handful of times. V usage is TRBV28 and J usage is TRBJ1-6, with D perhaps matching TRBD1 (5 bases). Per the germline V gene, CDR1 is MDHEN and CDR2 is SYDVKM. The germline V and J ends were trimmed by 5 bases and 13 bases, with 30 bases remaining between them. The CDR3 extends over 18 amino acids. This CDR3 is CASSTTLGTGALGGPLHF. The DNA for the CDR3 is TGTGCCAGCAGTACCACCCTCGGAACCGGGGCACTGGGGGGGCCCCTCCACTTT.

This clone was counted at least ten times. The CDR3 is CASSLLRQDNEKLFF. As DNA, the CDR3 is TGTGCCAGCAGTTTACTCCGGCAGGACAATGAAAAACTGTTTTTT. The V gene is TRBV28, the J gene TRBJ1-4, with D uncertain. The CDR3 spans 15 residues. From germline, CDR1 is MDHEN and CDR2 SYDVKM. Trimming cost V 2 bases and J 5 bases, with 12 bases left between them.

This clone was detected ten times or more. The CDR3 spells CASSFSRLAGPEAGELFF. The CDR3 bases are TGTGCCAGCAGTTTCTCGCGACTAGCGGGCCCCGAGGCGGGGGAGCTGTTTTTT. The J gene is TRBJ2-2, the V gene TRBV6-2 or TRBV6-3; 10 bases agree with TRBD2. The germline V gene has CDR1 MNHEY and CDR2 SVGEGT. The CDR3 extends over 18 amino acids. Trimming took 4 bases from V and 8 from J; bases not matched to a gene: 16.

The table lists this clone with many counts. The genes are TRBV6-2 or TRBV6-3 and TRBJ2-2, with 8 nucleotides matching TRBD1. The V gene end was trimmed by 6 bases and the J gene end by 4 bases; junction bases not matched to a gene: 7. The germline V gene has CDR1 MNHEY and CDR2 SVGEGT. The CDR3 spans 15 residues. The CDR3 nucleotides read TGTGCCAGCAGCGGAATGGACAGGGTCACCGGGGAGCTGTTTTTT. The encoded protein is CASSGMDRVTGELFF.

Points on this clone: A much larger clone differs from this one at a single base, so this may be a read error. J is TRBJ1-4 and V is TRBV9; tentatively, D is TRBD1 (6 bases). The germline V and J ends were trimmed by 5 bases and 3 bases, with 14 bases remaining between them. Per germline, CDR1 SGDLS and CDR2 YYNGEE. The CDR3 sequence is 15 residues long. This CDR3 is CASRGGQVANEKLFF. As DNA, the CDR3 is TGTGCCAGCAGAGGGGGGCAAGTGGCTAATGAAAAACTGTTTTTT. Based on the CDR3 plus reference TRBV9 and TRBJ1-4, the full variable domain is DSGVTQTPKHLITATGQRVTLRCSPRSGDLSVYWYQQSLDQGLQFLIQYYNGEERAKGNILERFSAQQFPDLHSELNLSSLELGDSALYFCASRGGQVANEKLFFGSGTQLSVL.

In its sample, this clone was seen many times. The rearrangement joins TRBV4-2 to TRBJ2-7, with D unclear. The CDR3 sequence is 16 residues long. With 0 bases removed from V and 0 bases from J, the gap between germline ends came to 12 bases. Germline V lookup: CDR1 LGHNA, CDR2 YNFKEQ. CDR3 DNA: TGTGCCAGCAGCCAAGATTTGACGGCCCTCTCCTACGAGCAGTACTTC. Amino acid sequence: CASSQDLTALSYEQYF.

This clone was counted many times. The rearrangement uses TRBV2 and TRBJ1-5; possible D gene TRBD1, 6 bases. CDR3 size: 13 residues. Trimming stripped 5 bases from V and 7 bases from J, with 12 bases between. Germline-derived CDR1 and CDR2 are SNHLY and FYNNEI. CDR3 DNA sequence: TGTGCCAGCAGTACAGGGTTGTGGCAGCCCCAGCATTTT. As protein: CASSTGLWQPQHF. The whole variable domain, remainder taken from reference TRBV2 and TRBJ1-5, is EPEVTQTPSHQVTQMGQEVILRCVPISNHLYFYWYRQILGQKVEFLVSFYNNEISEKSEIFDDQFSVERPDGSNFTLKIRSTKLEDSAMYFCASSTGLWQPQHFGDGTRLSIL.

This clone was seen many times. This CDR3 reads CASSMGQGEQFF. CDR3 DNA: TGTGCCAGCAGCATGGGGCAGGGGGAGCAGTTCTTC. This chain links TRBV7-3 with TRBJ2-1, with a possible D match to TRBD1 (6 bases). This CDR3 region has 12 residues. CDR1 SGHTA and CDR2 FQGTGA come from the germline V gene. The ends were cut back, 5 bases at V and 10 bases at J, with 12 bases in the middle.

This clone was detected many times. DNA of the CDR3: TGTGCCAGCAGCTCCTCTCTGGGGCTAGCGGGTCTTCTAGCCAAAAACATTCAGTACTTC. This sequence encodes CASSSSLGLAGLLAKNIQYF. V is TRBV7-6 and J is TRBJ2-4; 8 bases fit TRBD2. V was clipped by 4 bases and J by 0 bases; unmatched bases: 17. The germline gives CDR1 SGHVS, CDR2 FNYEAQ. The CDR3 loop spans 20 amino acids.